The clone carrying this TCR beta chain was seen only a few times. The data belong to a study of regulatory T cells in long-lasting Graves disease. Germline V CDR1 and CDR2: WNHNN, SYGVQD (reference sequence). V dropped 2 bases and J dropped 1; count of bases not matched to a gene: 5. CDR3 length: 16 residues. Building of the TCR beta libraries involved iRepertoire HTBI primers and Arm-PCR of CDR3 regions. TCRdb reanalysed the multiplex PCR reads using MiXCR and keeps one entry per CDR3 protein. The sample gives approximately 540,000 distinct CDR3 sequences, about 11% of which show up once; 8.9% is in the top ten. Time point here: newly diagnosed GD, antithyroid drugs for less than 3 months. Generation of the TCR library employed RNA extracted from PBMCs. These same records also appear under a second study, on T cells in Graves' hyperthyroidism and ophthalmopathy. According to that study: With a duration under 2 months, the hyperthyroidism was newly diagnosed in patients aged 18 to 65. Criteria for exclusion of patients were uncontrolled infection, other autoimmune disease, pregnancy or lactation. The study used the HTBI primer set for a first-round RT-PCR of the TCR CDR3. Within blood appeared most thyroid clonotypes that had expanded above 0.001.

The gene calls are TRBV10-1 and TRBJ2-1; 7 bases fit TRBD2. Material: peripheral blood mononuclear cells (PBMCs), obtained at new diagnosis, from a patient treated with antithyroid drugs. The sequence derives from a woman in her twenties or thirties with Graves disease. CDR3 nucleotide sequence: TGCGCCAGCAGTGAGCACGTAGCGGGTTCCTACAATGAGCAGTTCTTC. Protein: CASSEHVAGSYNEQFF.